This T cell receptor (beta chain) was identified during a study of long-term antiretroviral therapy in people with HIV. Study-level background: The earliest samples came about a decade before the 2015 immediate-ART recommendation.

Germline loops: CDR1 LNHNV, CDR2 YYDKDF (reference sequence). This CDR3 spans 14 amino acids. Trimming removed 0 bases at V and 1 base at J, with 7 bases between. immunoSEQ v3.0 was run at survey level. Sequencing used immunoSEQ multiplex PCR; TCRdb keeps in-frame clones, though not all of them. The data hold 33,000 or so clones, with around 97% observed a single time. Study-level findings and limits: Every time point showed a repertoire led by clones expanded before ART.

On this clone itself: Its specificity is not known.

The specimen comprised unsorted PBMCs, sampled 7.6 years after starting antiretroviral therapy. This sequence was found in a young man with HIV. V is TRBV15 and J is TRBJ2-7; D not resolved. The DNA of the CDR3 is TGTGCCACCAGCAGAGATGCGGTTTCCTACGAGCAGTACTTC. Translated: CATSRDAVSYEQYF.